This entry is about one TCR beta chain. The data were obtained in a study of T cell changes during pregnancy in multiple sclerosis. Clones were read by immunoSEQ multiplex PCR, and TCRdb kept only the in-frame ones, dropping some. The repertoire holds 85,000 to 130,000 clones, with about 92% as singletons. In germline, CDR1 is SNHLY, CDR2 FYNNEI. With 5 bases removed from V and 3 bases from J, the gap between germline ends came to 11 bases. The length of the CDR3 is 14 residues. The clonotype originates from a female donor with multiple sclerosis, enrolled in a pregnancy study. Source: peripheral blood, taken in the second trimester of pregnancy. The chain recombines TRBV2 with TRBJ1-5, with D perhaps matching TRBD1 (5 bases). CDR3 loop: CASSQDTINQPQHF. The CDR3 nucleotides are TGTGCCAGCAGTCAGGACACCATCAATCAGCCCCAGCATTTT.